This TCR beta chain was identified in a study of liver allograft versus peripheral blood T cells. Overall study: Transplanted livers and recipients' peripheral blood had their T cell receptor repertoires compared.

The CDR3 runs 13 residues. V gave up 5 bases and J gave up 0 bases, with 10 bases separating them. Germline CDR1 is SQVTM and CDR2 is ANQGSEA. By its share, this clonotype is medium-sized. Its antigen remains unidentified. Study conclusions and caveats: Differences were reported between the T cell receptor repertoires inside liver allografts and those that were detected in peripheral blood.

TCRdb re-derived calls from the reads in MiXCR, one entry per CDR3 protein. The data hold about 15,000 distinct CDR3 sequences, with approximately 22% observed a single time. This clonotype was sampled from a human patient who had a liver transplant. Some T cells may be provided by the graft donor. The chain links TRBV29-1 to TRBJ1-1; a weak D match, TRBD1 (5 bases). The CDR3: CSVSGLMNTEAFF. CDR3 bases: TGCAGCGTTTCGGGGCTCATGAACACTGAAGCTTTCTTT. Variable domain in full (rest from reference TRBV29-1 and TRBJ1-1): SAVISQKPSRDICQRGTSLTIQCQVDSQVTMMFWYRQQPGQSLTLIATANQGSEATYESGFVIDKFPISRPNLTFSTLTVSNMSPEDSSIYLCSVSGLMNTEAFFGQGTRLTVV.